This passage covers 23 T cell receptor beta chains from one sample sequenced in a study of Ad26.COV2.S vaccination and SARS-CoV-2 variants. Method: immunoSEQ multiplex PCR; TCRdb's copy keeps in-frame clones and lacks some. Altogether 380,000 or so clones are present, 83% being singletons, with the ten largest covering nearly 7.5%. As to treatment: about 20 received Ad26.COV2.S at low or high dose, single or two shots; roughly 5 received placebo; per-sample allocation not given. Day 63 after the first vaccine or placebo injection was the time point for sampling. Here the sequenced sample was peripheral blood, taken in a trial of Ad26.COV2.S vaccine versus placebo. The origin of the receptors is a person aged 18-60 years who received the Ad26.COV2.S COVID-19 vaccine or a placebo.

The chain links TRBV11-3 to TRBJ2-7, with D perhaps matching TRBD2 (5 bases). The CDR3 is made up of 15 amino acids. Germline-derived CDR1 and CDR2 are SGHNT and YENEEA. V shed 5 bases and J shed 2 bases, with 16 bases lying between them. CDR3 region: CASSPPGWGAYEQYF. The CDR3 DNA sequence: TGTGCCAGCAGCCCGCCGGGATGGGGAGCCTACGAGCAGTACTTC.

This clone was observed a handful of times. Here the CDR3 DNA reads TGCGCCAGCAGCTTGATGGGGAGTAATGAAAAACTGTTTTTT. It codes for CASSLMGSNEKLFF. J is TRBJ1-4 and V is TRBV5-1; D unclear. The ends were cut back, 1 base at V and 4 bases at J, with 8 bases in the middle. CDR1 is SGHRS, CDR2 YFSETQ, per germline. The CDR3 extends over 14 amino acids.

The chain couples TRBV18 to TRBJ1-5; possibly TRBD1 for D (6 bases). Between the trimmed V and J ends, which lost 3 bases and 5 bases, there was a span of 17 bases. The V gene's germline CDR1 is KGHSH and CDR2 LQKENI. This CDR3 contains 16 residues. The CDR3 DNA reads TGTGCCAGCTCACCCACCCAACGGGGGGGCCATCAGCCCCAGCATTTT. Its protein is CASSPTQRGGHQPQHF.

The rearrangement uses TRBV11-2 and TRBJ2-3, with 11 positions matching TRBD2. Looked up from germline, CDR1 is SGHAT and CDR2 is FQNNGV. The V gene end was trimmed by 1 base and the J gene end by 5 bases; junction bases not matched to a gene: 14. This CDR3 has 19 amino acids. CDR3 amino acids: CASSLGRLAGLAGGDTQYF. As DNA, the CDR3 is TGTGCCAGCAGCTTAGGAAGATTAGCTGGACTAGCGGGCGGAGATACGCAGTATTTT.

The chain recombines TRBV6-5 with TRBJ2-3, with D possibly being TRBD1 (5 bases). Germline values: CDR1 MNHEY, CDR2 SVGAGI. The CDR3 runs 15 residues. V lost 2 bases to trimming and J lost 2 bases, with 11 bases between them. DNA of the CDR3: TGTGCCAGCAGTTACCAGGGCAGCCTCACAGATACGCAGTATTTT. Translated: CASSYQGSLTDTQYF.

The CDR3 loop reads CASGSGGDNTEAFF. CDR3 DNA: TGTGCTAGTGGGTCAGGGGGCGATAACACTGAAGCTTTCTTT. The V and J genes are TRBV12-5 and TRBJ1-1; 8 bases align to TRBD1. Germline V gene sequence: CDR1 LGHNT, CDR2 FRNRAP. The trim removed 6 bases at V and 2 bases at J, leaving 5 bases unmatched. This CDR3 contains 14 residues.

The chain links TRBV7-6 to TRBJ2-5; D remains unclear. V was pared by 3 bases and J by 5 bases, with 7 bases between. CDR1 is SGHVS, CDR2 FNYEAQ, per germline. The CDR3 sequence is 12 residues long. CDR3 coding DNA: TGTGCCAGCAGCTTCGGCCCGGAGACCCAGTACTTC. Its translation: CASSFGPETQYF.

There are a few counts of this clone. V and J are TRBV19 and TRBJ2-3; D may match TRBD1 or TRBD2 (6 bases each). The germline V and J ends were trimmed by 3 bases and 3 bases, with 16 bases remaining between them. The CDR3 covers 16 residues. Germline V gene lookup returns CDR1 LNHDA and CDR2 SQIVND (reference sequence). The CDR3 DNA follows: TGTGCCAGTAGTATTAGTGGAGGGGGTGTTACAGATACGCAGTATTTT. Amino acid sequence: CASSISGGGVTDTQYF.

The genes are TRBV4-1 and TRBJ1-3; D is unclear. This CDR3 comprises 17 residues. The germline V gene encodes CDR1 MGHRA and CDR2 YSYEKL. V was clipped by 4 bases and J by 0 bases, with 16 bases between them. The DNA for the CDR3 is TGCGCCAGCAGCCTGTGGCCCGGCCAAAGCTCTGGAAACACCATATATTTT. Translating gives CASSLWPGQSSGNTIYF.

The rearrangement links TRBV5-1 to TRBJ2-2; D may be TRBD1 (6 bases). The CDR3 length is 16 residues. The germline V gene encodes CDR1 SGHRS and CDR2 YFSETQ. V was shortened by 0 bases and J by 4 bases, with 13 bases between the two germline ends. CDR3 DNA sequence: TGCGCCAGCAGCTTGGGTACAGGGCGCGGCACCGGGGAGCTGTTTTTT. Translated: CASSLGTGRGTGELFF.

The chain is built from TRBV6-6 and TRBJ1-3; D is perhaps TRBD1 (5 bases). Looked up from germline, CDR1 is MNHNY and CDR2 is SVGAGI (reference sequence). The CDR3 totals 14 residues. Trimming took off 5 bases at V and 0 bases at J, with 8 bases between the two ends. The chain's CDR3 is CASSDSSSGNTIYF. The CDR3 DNA reads as TGTGCCAGCAGTGACAGCAGCTCTGGAAACACCATATATTTT.

This chain links TRBV14 with TRBJ2-7; no reliable D call. This CDR3 has 17 amino acids. V shed 4 bases and J shed 4 bases, with 23 bases lying between them. Germline CDR1 and CDR2: SGHDN and FVKESK. CDR3 protein: CASSPQNMEPHEYEQYF. CDR3 nucleotides: TGTGCCAGCAGCCCGCAAAATATGGAGCCCCACGAATACGAGCAGTACTTC.

The chain joins TRBV3-1 (or the pseudogene TRBV3-2) to TRBJ1-4; 7 nucleotides align to TRBD1. There are 13 residues in the CDR3. Unmatched junction bases numbered 8, after V lost 6 bases and J lost 10 bases. Germline loops: CDR1 LGHDT, CDR2 YNNKEL (reference sequence). CDR3 protein: CASSSGGGGKLFF. For the CDR3, the DNA is TGTGCCAGCAGTTCAGGGGGGGGCGGAAAACTGTTTTTT.

The CDR3: CASSLTRGRSNGYTF. In DNA form, the CDR3 reads TGTGCCAGCAGCTTGACGCGGGGAAGATCGAATGGCTACACCTTC. The chain employs TRBV5-6 and TRBJ1-2; no firm D call. Deletions cut 1 base from V and 6 bases from J, with 16 bases between. Germline V gene lookup returns CDR1 SGHDT and CDR2 YYEEEE. There are 15 residues in the CDR3.

A few counts support this clone. The rearrangement uses TRBV7-9 and TRBJ2-2; TRBD2 matches 9 bases. The CDR3 is made up of 16 amino acids. Germline loops: CDR1 SEHNR, CDR2 FQNEAQ (reference sequence). The V gene end was trimmed by 3 bases and the J gene end by 4 bases; junction bases not matched to a gene: 6. For the CDR3, the DNA is TGTGCCAGCAGCTTCCGACTAGCGGCTTCCACCGGGGAGCTGTTTTTT. Its protein product is CASSFRLAASTGELFF.

The chain links TRBV19 to TRBJ1-4; no clear D. Germline V gives CDR1 LNHDA, CDR2 SQIVND (reference sequence). The V gene lost 6 bases and the J gene lost 7 bases, with 12 bases spanning the gap. CDR3 length: 13 residues. CDR3: CASSPHRPEKLFF. CDR3 DNA sequence: TGTGCCAGTAGCCCCCATAGGCCTGAAAAACTGTTTTTT.

The chain uses TRBV5-1 and TRBJ2-7; 10 bases agree with TRBD1. Losses at the gene ends were 4 bases for V and 2 bases for J; bases not matched to a gene: 3. The V gene's germline CDR1 is SGHRS and CDR2 YFSETQ. CDR3 length: 14 amino acids. In DNA form, the CDR3 reads TGCGCCAGCAGCCAGGGACAGGGGACCTACGAGCAGTACTTC. It encodes CASSQGQGTYEQYF.

This rearrangement joins TRBV11-3 to TRBJ1-1; D is uncertain. This CDR3 is built from 11 residues. Germline CDR1 SGHNT, CDR2 YENEEA. Trimming removed 4 bases at V and 4 bases at J, with 4 bases between. In DNA, the CDR3 is TGTGCCAGCAGCTCCCGCACTGAAGCTTTCTTT. Its translation is CASSSRTEAFF.

The chain is built from TRBV30 and TRBJ2-7, with 9 bases matching TRBD1. The germline gives CDR1 GTSNPN, CDR2 SVGIG (reference sequence). V was pared by 0 bases and J by 3 bases, with 6 bases of the junction left unmatched. This CDR3 spans 15 amino acids. The CDR3 DNA is TGTGCCTGGAGTGTATGGCCGGGACAGGGCTACGAGCAGTACTTC. Amino acid sequence: CAWSVWPGQGYEQYF.

CDR3 region: CASSVTASSTDTQYF. For the CDR3, the DNA is TGTGCCAGCAGCGTAACAGCCTCTAGCACAGATACGCAGTATTTT. The V and J genes are TRBV9 and TRBJ2-3; D not resolved. Germline V gene sequence: CDR1 SGDLS, CDR2 YYNGEE. With 1 base removed from V and 0 bases from J, the gap between germline ends came to 9 bases. The length of the CDR3 is 15 residues.

The J gene is TRBJ1-5, the V gene TRBV6-5; D is unresolved. Germline V lookup: CDR1 MNHEY, CDR2 SVGAGI. Trimming removed 0 bases at V and 0 bases at J, with 6 bases between. The CDR3 has 15 amino acids. This CDR3 reads CASSYSGNSNQPQHF. CDR3 bases: TGTGCCAGCAGTTACTCAGGAAATAGCAATCAGCCCCAGCATTTT.

The chain has TRBV5-1 and TRBJ1-2, with TRBD1 matching 9 bases. V lost 3 bases and J lost 7; bases outside the gene matches: 13. Germline CDR1 reads SGHRS; CDR2 reads YFSETQ. There are 16 residues in the CDR3. The CDR3 bases are TGCGCCAGCAGCTCGGAACCGGGACAGGGCCTTCCTGGCTACACCTTC. Translated, it gives CASSSEPGQGLPGYTF.

The sample holds a few counts of this clone. The chain is built from TRBV7-3 and TRBJ2-2, with TRBD1 matching over 7 bases. V shed 5 bases and J 4 bases; nucleotides not matched to a gene: 10. CDR1 is SGHTA and CDR2 is FQGTGA in the germline V gene. This CDR3 is built from 16 residues. The CDR3 coding sequence is TGTGCCAGCAGCCCTAATTACAGGGGAACCACCGGGGAGCTGTTTTTT. Its translation is CASSPNYRGTTGELFF.